This is a list of T cell receptor beta chains from one sample in a study of CD8+ T cells in alopecia areata. Sequenced by immunoSEQ multiplex PCR; TCRdb stores in-frame clones only, minus some. In the table there are nearly 7,500 clones, around 60% of which are singletons. The sequencing here drew on skin, taken at week 4, from a patient treated with tofacitinib. The receptors here all came from a human donor with alopecia areata. CDR3s include the opening cysteine and the closing phenylalanine or tryptophan.

j_gene	v_gene	CDR3aa
TRBJ1-2	TRBV2	CASSADTGGNYGYTF
TRBJ2-7	TRBV5-6	CASSLAGGSYEQYF
TRBJ1-6	TRBV4-1	CASSQVDRSNSPLHF
TRBJ2-5	TRBV5-1	CASSGRGSSGTQETQYF
TRBJ2-2	TRBV27	CASSQGAETGELFF
TRBJ1-1	TRBV6-6	CASSYGSGVSPEAFF
TRBJ1-2	TRBV10-3	CAISEGGLNGQGSGYTF
TRBJ2-2	TRBV6-6	CASSYSAPEFSGELFF
TRBJ2-7	TRBV5-4	CASSLLVGYEQYF
TRBJ1-6	TRBV13	CASSYLKSPLHF
TRBJ2-2	TRBV7-2	CASSSGTALNTGELFF
TRBJ2-3	TRBV30	CAWSKGLAGAADTQYF
TRBJ2-7	TRBV7-2	CASSPLGEYEQYF
TRBJ2-1	TRBV10-3	CAIDGRGYNEQFF
TRBJ1-1	TRBV5-6	CASSAGLLNTEAFF
TRBJ2-6	TRBV5-1	CASSDSGYGANVLTF
TRBJ2-7	TRBV7-9	CASSRPLAEAYEQYF
TRBJ2-1	TRBV7-6	CASSLQREGRGNEQFF
TRBJ2-7	TRBV18	CASSLEQGVIMEQYF
TRBJ2-5	TRBV5-6	CASSPLGAGRETQYF
TRBJ2-5	TRBV29-1	CSVEARVDETQYF
TRBJ2-7	TRBV6-1	CASSERVEQYF
TRBJ1-5	TRBV2	CASSDGDGLFQPQHF
TRBJ2-1	TRBV27	CASSLSGSSYNEQFF
TRBJ2-1	TRBV7-3	CASSPGLAGVSEQFF
TRBJ2-1	TRBV28	CASSLQGGLNEQFF
TRBJ2-7	TRBV28	CASSLQGGYEQYF